Each of the 2 T cell receptor beta chains below was sequenced from the same sample in a study of T cells in Graves' hyperthyroidism and ophthalmopathy. RNA transcripts gave rise to amplified TCR beta CDR3 regions. The HTBI set primed first-round TCR CDR3 RT-PCR. TCRdb reanalysed the multiplex PCR reads using MiXCR and keeps one entry per CDR3 protein. The table lists roughly 660,000 distinct CDR3 sequences, around 16% of them singletons. Source material: blood. These receptors were obtained from a man between 50 and 59 years old with Graves' hyperthyroidism.

V and J are TRBV5-1 and TRBJ2-7; 8 bases match TRBD1. V lost 2 bases, J lost 3 bases, and 4 bases stayed unmatched. CDR1 and CDR2 from the germline V gene are SGHRS and YFSETQ. CDR3 length equals 14 residues. CDR3 bases: TGCGCCAGCAGCTTTGGACAGGGAGTCTACGAGCAGTACTTC. Amino acids: CASSFGQGVYEQYF.

The chain employs TRBV19 and TRBJ1-1; no reliable D call. The V gene lost 2 bases and the J gene lost 2 bases, with 9 bases spanning the gap. The CDR3 runs 14 residues. Germline V lookup: CDR1 LNHDA, CDR2 SQIVND (reference sequence). The CDR3 DNA reads TGTGCCAGTAGTATACCTCTGGAAAACACTGAAGCTTTCTTT. Its protein is CASSIPLENTEAFF.